The following is a T cell receptor (beta chain) sequence with its context. No cognate antigen has been identified for it. Base quality data are lacking; no much larger clone is found one base away. Genomic DNA was extracted from sorted cells with the QIAGEN DNeasy Blood and Tissue Kit for TCRbeta CDR3 sequencing. Through immunoSEQ, high-throughput TCRbeta CDR3 sequencing was done commercially, including PCR amplification with internal controls and bias correction. Per the original workflow: Unique productive TCRbeta sequences were defined by CDR3 nucleotide sequence where primers matched, and otherwise by CDR3 amino acid sequence together with Vbeta and Jbeta genes. To correct sorting error, sequences shared between sorted populations at a frequency ratio of 2:1 or less were removed; the rest were assigned to the higher population. Sequences were defined as donor-reactive when expanded at least 5-fold in CFSE-low cells versus unstimulated cells and present at a frequency of at least 0.01% in CFSE-low cells. Jensen-Shannon divergence, calculated on the top 100 TCRbeta sequences ranked by frequency, was used to quantify repertoire divergence. For samples with multiple sequencing runs, sorting error was corrected in each run separately before the runs were combined. TCRdb re-hosts the immuneACCESS table, in-frame sequences only. Its copies lack some clones; in the studies checked, an unresolved V gene accounts for under half of them, and the cause for the rest is not known. Clonal size and the V and J genes are those of that table, whereas D and trimming came from the DNA. The sample includes about 240,000 clones, with approximately 84% observed a single time. The ten largest clones represent around 0.6% of the sample.

The sample is drawn from a study of Tregs in tolerant kidney transplant recipients (dated by TCRdb to between 2018 and 2021). Broadly, across the study: The study applied TCRbeta sequencing to find donor-specific regulatory T cells before combined kidney and bone marrow transplantation and then followed those same cells after transplant. Several methods of expanding Tregs specific for an allogeneic donor were compared by TCRbeta repertoire sequencing in a few healthy controls. Broader findings and caveats from the paper: Expanding Tregs with activated donor B cells appeared to identify the most biologically relevant and donor-specific TCRbeta repertoire. The study was limited by small patient numbers, and the findings need validation in larger populations and under other immunosuppression protocols. Biological reproducibility was not examined directly, but technical replication error appeared to be minimal.

From its cysteine to its phenylalanine, the CDR3 spans 12 amino acids. The read is trimmed to its CDR3 DNA, 36 bases read in frame from base 1. From the germline V gene, CDR1 is LGHNA and CDR2 is YNFKEQ. Thawed PBMCs were FACS-sorted into unstimulated Tregs (CD4+CD25+CD127-), CD4+ non-Tregs (CD4+CD25-), CD4 cells and CD8 cells. Blood from healthy controls was obtained either from healthy volunteers or as purchased buffy coats. Healthy control blood was processed to PBMCs with a Ficoll density gradient and then cryopreserved, whereas patient PBMCs were collected both before and after transplant. This receptor chain uses TRBV4-2 and TRBJ2-7; the D gene cannot be named for sure. The J call is uncertain, as TRBJ2-5 better fits the DNA end. This clonotype originated in a human donor in good health. Sequencing was carried out using CD4+ T cells from blood. The bases read TGTGCCAGCAGCCAAGATCGGGAGACCCAGTACTTC. Translation gives CASSQDRETQYF.